A single sample is the source of the 18 T cell receptor beta chains below, sequenced in a study of blood T cell repertoires in COVID-19. Assay: immunoSEQ multiplex PCR; the TCRdb copy retains only in-frame clones and omits some. Of about 54,000 clones listed, less than 90% are singletons. Sequencing was carried out using peripheral blood. The receptors stem from a human donor in a cohort sampled during active COVID-19.

This clone was detected only once. The chain combines TRBV3-1 (or the pseudogene TRBV3-2) with TRBJ1-2; the D gene is possibly TRBD1 (6 bases). Germline lookup yields CDR1 LGHDT and CDR2 YNNKEL (reference sequence). The CDR3 is 15 residues long. Trimming removed 5 bases from V and 2 bases from J, with 15 bases in between. The CDR3 is CASSNQGQGNYGYTF. The CDR3 nucleotides are TGTGCCAGCAGCAATCAAGGGCAGGGGAACTATGGCTACACCTTC.

This chain links TRBV19 with TRBJ2-1; TRBD2 matches at 13 bases. With 5 bases clipped from V and 0 bases from J, the junction kept 10 bases outside the gene matches. From germline, CDR1 is LNHDA and CDR2 SQIVND (reference sequence). The CDR3 has 19 residues. In DNA form, the CDR3 reads TGTGCCAGTAGTCCAGGACTAGCGGGGGCCATCCCCTCCTACAATGAGCAGTTCTTC. Its translation is CASSPGLAGAIPSYNEQFF.

In this sample, this clone turned up once. The V and J genes are TRBV14 and TRBJ2-5; D not certain. There are 16 residues in the CDR3. Germline V CDR1 and CDR2: SGHDN, FVKESK. V lost 1 base and J lost 0, with 12 bases in between. The CDR3 is CASSQGLRRNQETQYF. In nucleotides, the CDR3 is TGTGCCAGCAGCCAAGGACTCAGACGCAACCAAGAGACCCAGTACTTC.

The chain recombines TRBV5-1 with TRBJ2-5; 7 nucleotides agree with TRBD1. The CDR3 contains 14 residues. The V and J ends lost 2 bases and 5 bases, in that order; junction bases with no gene match: 6. Germline V CDR1 and CDR2: SGHRS, YFSETQ. The CDR3 spells CASSLTGVWETQYF. CDR3 sequence (DNA): TGCGCCAGCAGCTTAACAGGGGTCTGGGAGACCCAGTACTTC. Full variable domain (outside the CDR3, taken from reference TRBV5-1 and TRBJ2-5): KAGVTQTPRYLIKTRGQQVTLSCSPISGHRSVSWYQQTPGQGLQFLFEYFSETQRNKGNFPGRFSGRQFSNSRSEMNVSTLELGDSALYLCASSLTGVWETQYFGPGTRLLVL.

Within the sample, this clone is medium-sized. The V call is TRBV4-2, the J call TRBJ2-7; the D gene is possibly TRBD1 (6 bases). This CDR3 is built from 17 residues. Germline V gene sequence: CDR1 LGHNA, CDR2 YNFKEQ. V gave up 0 bases and J gave up 0 bases, with 15 bases separating them. DNA of the CDR3: TGTGCCAGCAGCCAAGACAGCAGGGGCCGAAGCTCCTACGAGCAGTACTTC. Translating gives CASSQDSRGRSSYEQYF.

V gene TRBV5-4 combines with J gene TRBJ2-1, with 7 nucleotides matching TRBD1. Germline trimming cut 0 bases from V and 3 bases from J; bases unmatched to any gene: 0. This CDR3 spans 14 amino acids. Germline values: CDR1 SGHNT, CDR2 YYREEE (reference sequence). This chain's CDR3 is CASSLGQGYNEQFF. Here the CDR3 DNA reads TGTGCCAGCAGCTTGGGACAGGGCTACAATGAGCAGTTCTTC.

CDR3 region: CASVRDRGITEAFF. The CDR3 region has the DNA TGTGCCAGCGTTCGGGACAGGGGAATCACTGAAGCTTTCTTT. The chain carries TRBV6-5 and TRBJ1-1; 10 bases line up with TRBD1. The CDR3 consists of 14 residues. The V gene's germline CDR1 is MNHEY and CDR2 SVGAGI. V lost 8 bases to trimming and J lost 4 bases; unmatched junction nucleotides: 7.

V is TRBV3-1 (or the pseudogene TRBV3-2) and J is TRBJ1-2; no clear D gene. Between the trimmed V and J ends, which lost 3 bases and 8 bases, there was a span of 10 bases. Germline V gives CDR1 LGHDT, CDR2 YNNKEL (reference sequence). This CDR3 has 12 amino acids. CDR3 amino acids: CASSQAGGGYTF. CDR3 coding DNA: TGTGCCAGCAGCCAGGCAGGTGGAGGCTACACCTTC.

This chain links TRBV6-2 or TRBV6-3 with TRBJ2-6, with 8 nucleotides matching TRBD1. The CDR3 contains 18 residues. V was clipped by 0 bases and J by 0 bases; unmatched bases: 4. Germline-derived CDR1 and CDR2 are MNHEY and SVGEGT. The CDR3: CASSYSGQGASGANVLTF. The CDR3 region has the DNA TGTGCCAGCAGTTACTCCGGTCAGGGGGCCTCTGGGGCCAACGTCCTGACTTTC.

V usage is TRBV14 and J usage is TRBJ1-1, with unresolved D. Trimming removed 4 bases from V and 0 bases from J, with 6 bases in between. CDR1 and CDR2 from the germline V gene are SGHDN and FVKESK. The CDR3 spans 13 residues. CDR3 residues: CASSRHLNTEAFF. The CDR3 DNA reads TGTGCCAGCAGCCGCCACTTGAACACTGAAGCTTTCTTT. Complete variable domain (other parts from reference TRBV14 and TRBJ1-1): EAGVTQFPSHSVIEKGQTVTLRCDPISGHDNLYWYRRVMGKEIKFLLHFVKESKQDESGMPNNRFLAERTGGTYSTLKVQPAELEDSGVYFCASSRHLNTEAFFGQGTRLTVV.

The genes are TRBV11-2 and TRBJ1-2; D is unresolved. CDR1 is SGHAT and CDR2 is FQNNGV in the germline V gene. The CDR3 spans 15 residues. The V gene lost 5 bases and the J gene lost 8 bases, with 21 bases spanning the gap. The CDR3 here is CASSLSPSFRRGYTF. CDR3 DNA: TGTGCCAGCAGCCTCTCACCAAGCTTTAGGAGGGGCTACACCTTC.

The chain couples TRBV30 to TRBJ2-3; 7 bases map to TRBD1. The CDR3 loop spans 13 amino acids. CDR1 is GTSNPN, CDR2 SVGIG, per germline (reference sequence). With V trimmed by 3 bases and J by 4 bases, 4 bases remained unmatched. CDR3 DNA: TGTGCCTGGAGGGTCCAGGGGGCAGATACGCAGTATTTT. It codes for CAWRVQGADTQYF.

This chain's CDR3 is CASSLKAGGPQETQYF. CDR3 nucleotides: TGCGCCAGCAGCCTAAAAGCGGGGGGGCCCCAAGAGACCCAGTACTTC. The chain is built from TRBV5-1 and TRBJ2-5, with 10 bases identical to TRBD2. Per the germline V gene, CDR1 is SGHRS and CDR2 is YFSETQ. The CDR3 is made up of 16 amino acids. V was pared by 4 bases and J by 1 base, with 7 bases of the junction left unmatched.

For the CDR3, the DNA is TGCGCCAGCAGCCAAGATCCAGGGGGCGACATCTATGGCTACACCTTC. This translates into CASSQDPGGDIYGYTF. V gene TRBV4-1 combines with J gene TRBJ1-2, with TRBD1 matching 8 bases. CDR3 length equals 16 residues. Germline V gene data show CDR1 as MGHRA and CDR2 as YSYEKL. The J segment lost 4 bases and the V segment lost 0 bases, leaving 7 bases of the junction unmatched.

This clone was found once. This chain joins TRBV27 and TRBJ1-1, with 7 bases identical to TRBD1. CDR3 length: 13 residues. The trim removed 10 bases at V and 5 bases at J, leaving 10 bases unmatched. Germline CDR1 and CDR2: MNHEY and SMNVEV (reference sequence). CDR3 bases: TGTGCCACCGCAGACAGGGTTACGACTGAAGCTTTCTTT. It translates to CATADRVTTEAFF.

This clone was recorded a few times. The J gene is TRBJ2-7, the V gene TRBV20-1; TRBD1 might be the D (5 bases). CDR1 is DFQATT and CDR2 is SNEGSKA in the germline V gene (reference sequence). Trimming cost V 3 bases and J 1 base, with 16 bases left between them. The CDR3 has 15 residues. The CDR3 here is CSASALRGQSYEQYF. CDR3 DNA sequence: TGCAGTGCTAGTGCCCTTAGGGGTCAGTCCTACGAGCAGTACTTC.

This clone was observed a few times. The chain is built from TRBV3-1 (or the pseudogene TRBV3-2) and TRBJ1-5, with 8 bases matching TRBD1. This CDR3 spans 15 amino acids. Germline CDR1 and CDR2: LGHDT and YNNKEL (reference sequence). V dropped 1 base and J dropped 7; count of bases not matched to a gene: 6. The CDR3 loop reads CASSQVPGGGQPQHF. The CDR3 DNA follows: TGTGCCAGCAGCCAAGTTCCAGGGGGCGGCCAGCCCCAGCATTTT.

The chain has TRBV6-4 and TRBJ2-1; a possible D gene is TRBD2 (6 bases). Looked up from germline, CDR1 is MRHNA and CDR2 is SNTAGT. The CDR3 length is 14 residues. Trimming took off 8 bases at V and 15 bases at J, with 26 bases between the two ends. CDR3 loop: CASEARASEFWRFF. The DNA of the CDR3 is TGTGCCAGCGAGGCGAGAGCTAGCGAGTTCTGGCGGTTCTTC.